The 4 T cell receptor beta chains presented below share a single source sample, sequenced in a study of chronic HIV infection and antiretroviral therapy. MiXCR was run by TCRdb on the 5' RACE reads, yielding one entry per CDR3 protein. The table has some 46,000 distinct CDR3 sequences, 19% seen once. Material: peripheral blood. The receptor set was obtained from an adult who had HIV and had not received antiretroviral therapy, or was an uninfected healthy control (not recorded which).

This clonotype was detected a few times. This chain links TRBV28 with TRBJ2-7, with TRBD2 matching 9 bases. V was clipped by 5 bases and J by 4 bases; unmatched bases: 12. The germline CDR1 and CDR2 sequences are MDHEN and SYDVKM. The CDR3 has 16 amino acids. CDR3 in DNA: TGTGCCAGCAGTAGAAAGGGGACTAGCTGGTCTTACGAGCAGTACTTC. Encoded protein: CASSRKGTSWSYEQYF.

The V call is TRBV6-1, the J call TRBJ1-4; 7 bases are a match to TRBD1. The CDR3 is made up of 14 amino acids. The V gene's germline CDR1 is MNHNS and CDR2 SASEGT. Unmatched junction bases numbered 4, after V lost 5 bases and J lost 4 bases. The CDR3, as DNA: TGTGCCAGCAGTAATAACAGGGGTAATGAAAAACTGTTTTTT. Its translation: CASSNNRGNEKLFF.

This clonotype occurred once. This rearrangement joins TRBV9 to TRBJ2-5, with D tentatively TRBD1 (6 bases). In germline, CDR1 is SGDLS, CDR2 YYNGEE. Trimming stripped 3 bases from V and 2 bases from J, with 11 bases between. The CDR3 sequence is 14 residues long. The chain's CDR3 is CASSGGRAQETQYF. The CDR3 DNA reads TGTGCCAGCAGCGGGGGGCGCGCGCAAGAGACCCAGTACTTC.

The chain is built from TRBV6-1 and TRBJ2-7, with TRBD1 matching over 9 bases. CDR1 and CDR2 (germline): MNHNS, SASEGT. The CDR3 extends over 16 amino acids. Trimming cost V 0 bases and J 0 bases; bases outside gene matches: 3. The DNA of the CDR3 is TGTGCCAGCAGTGAAGCCGGGACAGGGAACTCCTACGAGCAGTACTTC. Protein: CASSEAGTGNSYEQYF.